This T cell receptor (beta chain) was captured in a study of blood T cell repertoires in COVID-19. Across the whole study: Sources were T cells, B-cell-depleted T cells, or PBMCs; the material itself was cDNA or gDNA.

V was clipped by 5 bases and J by 3 bases; unmatched bases: 4. Germline V lookup: CDR1 MDHEN, CDR2 SYDVKM. The CDR3 spans 15 residues. Assay used: immunoSEQ multiplex PCR; TCRdb lists only in-frame clones, some missing. The top ten hold around 7.4% of the sample, which has around 220,000 clones, around 84% seen once. Cohorts were determined from participant-reported clinical history. V is TRBV28 and J is TRBJ2-3; TRBD1 aligns across 11 bases. The sequencing sample was made of PBMCs or T cells enriched from blood (not recorded which). The receptor was derived from a woman in her 40s with acute COVID-19. Here the CDR3 reads CASSPGQGDTDTQYF. The DNA for the CDR3 is TGTGCCAGCAGTCCGGGACAGGGGGATACAGATACGCAGTATTTT.